One sample yielded the 20 T cell receptor beta chains listed below, sequenced in a study of cytomegalovirus exposure and HLA in healthy donors. In the PCR, 60 Vbeta and 13 Jbeta primers were used. Libraries were prepared by immunoSEQ multiplex PCR; TCRdb keeps only in-frame clonotypes and omits some of them. The data contain around 140,000 clones, approximately 57% of them seen just once; the ten biggest clones take up around 1.9%. Sequences were obtained from PBMCs. These receptors were taken from a male donor in good health and CMV-seronegative.

This chain joins TRBV5-1 and TRBJ2-2; D unresolved. Trimming shortened V by 3 bases and J by 6 bases, and 9 bases separated the two germline ends. The CDR3 is 13 amino acids. Germline-derived CDR1 and CDR2 are SGHRS and YFSETQ. This CDR3 reads CASSSEVAGELFF. The CDR3 bases are TGCGCCAGCAGCTCAGAGGTTGCCGGGGAGCTGTTTTTT.

The chain links TRBV7-8 to TRBJ1-5; D remains unclear. The CDR3 totals 13 residues. The V end was cut by 2 bases, the J end by 4 bases, with 6 bases between. Germline CDR1 reads SGHVS; CDR2 reads FQNEAQ. Written as DNA, the CDR3 is TGTGCCAGCAGCTTATGGCAAAATCAGCCCCAGCATTTT. This gives the protein CASSLWQNQPQHF.

This clone has only a few counts. The chain combines TRBV7-9 with TRBJ1-5; TRBD1 might be the D (6 bases). This CDR3 has 15 amino acids. The V and J ends lost 1 base and 7 bases respectively, with 14 bases between them. Germline V CDR1 and CDR2: SEHNR, FQNEAQ (reference sequence). CDR3 in amino acids: CASSLDGGREQPQHF. CDR3 bases: TGTGCCAGCAGCTTAGATGGGGGGCGGGAGCAGCCCCAGCATTTT.

The chain couples TRBV11-3 to TRBJ1-5; D is uncertain. The V and J ends lost 5 bases and 1 base respectively, with 27 bases between them. Germline CDR1 and CDR2: SGHNT and YENEEA. The CDR3 totals 20 residues. DNA for the CDR3: TGTGCCAGCAGCCACTCGGGGTTTCTTTATGGGGTTCGAAGCAATCAGCCCCAGCATTTT. Residues: CASSHSGFLYGVRSNQPQHF.

The chain joins TRBV5-1 to TRBJ2-2, with TRBD1 matching 7 bases. The germline V gene encodes CDR1 SGHRS and CDR2 YFSETQ. Trimming took 4 bases from V and 2 from J; bases not matched to a gene: 2. This CDR3 region has 14 residues. The CDR3 nucleotides read TGCGCCAGCAGCAGGGGGCGAAACACCGGGGAGCTGTTTTTT. Its translation is CASSRGRNTGELFF.

The genes are TRBV19 and TRBJ2-2; perhaps TRBD1 as D (6 bases). The CDR3 spans 13 residues. V dropped 6 bases and J dropped 4 bases, with 9 bases sitting between them. Germline lookup yields CDR1 LNHDA and CDR2 SQIVND (reference sequence). CDR3 protein: CASRGAGTGELFF. The CDR3 bases are TGTGCCAGTAGGGGGGCGGGCACCGGGGAGCTGTTTTTT. Looking up the rest from reference TRBV19 and TRBJ2-2 gives the full variable domain: DGGITQSPKYLFRKEGQNVTLSCEQNLNHDAMYWYRQDPGQGLRLIYYSQIVNDFQKGDIAEGYSVSREKKESFPLTVTSAQKNPTAFYLCASRGAGTGELFFGEGSRLTVL.

This clone was observed a few times. The chain recombines TRBV6-1 with TRBJ1-5, with 7 bases fitting TRBD1. The CDR3 spans 16 residues. The V and J ends lost 1 base and 0 bases, in that order; junction bases with no gene match: 3. CDR1 MNHNS and CDR2 SASEGT come from the germline V gene. The chain's CDR3 is CASSEVPGGSNQPQHF. As DNA, the CDR3 is TGTGCCAGCAGTGAAGTCCCAGGGGGTAGCAATCAGCCCCAGCATTTT.

This sequence joins TRBV19 and TRBJ2-1; D is ambiguous. From germline, CDR1 is LNHDA and CDR2 SQIVND (reference sequence). The CDR3 runs 14 residues. Deletions cut 5 bases from V and 3 bases from J, with 11 bases between. The CDR3 DNA sequence: TGTGCCAGTAGTCCGCAGTTGATCTACAATGAGCAGTTCTTC. It translates to CASSPQLIYNEQFF.

The genes are TRBV18 and TRBJ2-1, with 12 bases fitting TRBD2. Germline V CDR1 and CDR2: KGHSH, LQKENI. V shed 6 bases and J 5 bases; nucleotides not matched to a gene: 8. This CDR3 region has 16 residues. CDR3 bases: TGTGCCAGCTCCCCTGGACTAGCGGGGTTTGACAATGAGCAGTTCTTC. Translated, it gives CASSPGLAGFDNEQFF.

The chain links TRBV6-6 to TRBJ1-2; 12 positions agree with TRBD1. There are 16 residues in the CDR3. CDR1 and CDR2 from the germline V gene are MNHNY and SVGAGI (reference sequence). The trim removed 0 bases at V and 6 bases at J, leaving 5 bases unmatched. CDR3: CASSYSSGQGADGYTF. The DNA of the CDR3 is TGTGCCAGCAGTTACTCATCGGGACAGGGGGCCGATGGCTACACCTTC.

V usage is TRBV6-1 and J usage is TRBJ1-1, with 10 bases that match TRBD1. CDR1 is MNHNS, CDR2 SASEGT, per germline. The CDR3 loop spans 15 amino acids. With 5 bases clipped from V and 5 bases from J, the junction kept 8 bases outside the gene matches. The CDR3 protein is CASSRDRGGWTEAFF. The CDR3 nucleotides are TGTGCCAGCAGTCGGGACAGGGGAGGTTGGACTGAAGCTTTCTTT.

The CDR3 spells CSATVNTEAFF. The CDR3 DNA reads as TGCAGCGCAACAGTAAACACTGAAGCTTTCTTT. The chain has TRBV29-1 and TRBJ1-1; D gene unclear. Deletions cut 7 bases from V and 2 bases from J, with 8 bases between. Per germline, CDR1 SQVTM and CDR2 ANQGSEA. CDR3 length equals 11 residues.

The chain couples TRBV9 to TRBJ2-1; 7 nucleotides match TRBD1. This CDR3 contains 15 residues. Germline V gene sequence: CDR1 SGDLS, CDR2 YYNGEE. The junction had 9 bases not matched to a gene; V was cut back by 7 bases and J by 2 bases. CDR3 region: CASARGDSTYNEQFF. The CDR3 coding sequence is TGTGCCAGCGCCAGAGGGGACAGCACCTACAATGAGCAGTTCTTC.

This chain links TRBV30 with TRBJ2-7; 11 bases are a match to TRBD2. From germline, CDR1 is GTSNPN and CDR2 SVGIG (reference sequence). The CDR3 is 12 amino acids. V lost 1 base to trimming and J lost 9 bases; unmatched junction nucleotides: 2. CDR3 nucleotides: TGTGCCTGGAGTGCGCTAGCGGGGGGGCAGTACTTC. Its protein product is CAWSALAGGQYF.

The J gene is TRBJ1-2, the V gene TRBV6-5; D call uncertain. V was clipped by 6 bases and J by 0 bases, with 5 bases between them. Germline CDR1 MNHEY, CDR2 SVGAGI. CDR3 length: 12 amino acids. The CDR3 loop reads CASSTSNYGYTF. CDR3 nucleotide sequence: TGTGCCAGCAGCACTTCTAACTATGGCTACACCTTC.

The V and J genes are TRBV7-2 and TRBJ2-1; 10 bases are shared with TRBD2. V shed 5 bases, J shed 8 bases, and the junction held 9 bases outside the gene matches. CDR1 is SGHTA and CDR2 is FQGNSA in the germline V gene. This CDR3 is built from 15 residues. The CDR3 loop reads CASSQSGGARYEQFF. The CDR3 region has the DNA TGTGCCAGCAGCCAAAGCGGGGGGGCGAGGTATGAGCAGTTCTTC.

CDR3 DNA: TGTGCCAGTCAGACAGAAGCCAATTCACCCCTCCACTTT. Protein product: CASQTEANSPLHF. This chain joins TRBV2 and TRBJ1-6; TRBD1 is a possible D gene (5 bases). The CDR3 extends over 13 amino acids. Trimming removed 9 bases at V and 7 bases at J, with 13 bases between. The germline V gene encodes CDR1 SNHLY and CDR2 FYNNEI.

The CDR3 coding sequence is TGTGCCATCAGTGAGGGACAGGGGGATCGAGAGACCCAGTACTTC. It specifies CAISEGQGDRETQYF. This chain connects TRBV10-3 to TRBJ2-5; 10 bases are shared with TRBD1. Per germline, CDR1 ENHRY and CDR2 SYGVKD. The V and J ends lost 2 bases and 4 bases, in that order; junction bases with no gene match: 4. This CDR3 region has 15 residues.

This clone turned up a few times. This sequence joins TRBV7-2 and TRBJ2-5; 15 positions agree with TRBD2. The junction had 11 bases not matched to a gene; V was cut back by 7 bases and J by 5 bases. There are 17 residues in the CDR3. Germline V gives CDR1 SGHTA, CDR2 FQGNSA. The CDR3 region has the DNA TGTGCCAGCACCCCACTGGGGACTAGCGGGGGGCATGAGACCCAGTACTTC. It specifies CASTPLGTSGGHETQYF.

The CDR3 coding sequence is TGCGCCAGCAGCCTCCTCCAGGGGGCAGGAGCTTCCTACGAGCAGTACTTC. Translated, it gives CASSLLQGAGASYEQYF. The chain links TRBV4-1 to TRBJ2-7; 8 bases agree with TRBD1. Germline V gene data show CDR1 as MGHRA and CDR2 as YSYEKL. The V and J ends lost 4 bases and 1 base, in that order; junction bases with no gene match: 12. The CDR3 loop spans 17 amino acids.